These 5 T cell receptor beta chains were sequenced from one sample in a study of T-cell reconstitution after alpha-beta-depleted transplantation in children. Molecular barcoding with unique molecular identifiers was used for the TCRbeta library. TCRdb re-called the PCR reads with MiXCR, one entry per CDR3 protein. The sample yields 670,000 or so distinct CDR3 sequences, roughly 14% seen once. The source was PBMCs, collected before TCRalphabeta/CD19-depleted stem cell transplant. The receptors here all came from a girl aged 2-10 years with congenital amegakaryocytic thrombocytopenia, due to receive a stem cell transplant.

This clonotype has ten or more counts. This sequence joins TRBV6-1 and TRBJ2-1, with D perhaps matching TRBD1 (5 bases). There are 15 residues in the CDR3. Trimming shortened V by 6 bases and J by 0 bases, and 12 bases separated the two germline ends. Germline assignment: CDR1 MNHNS and CDR2 SASEGT. CDR3 coding DNA: TGTGCCAGCAGAGAATTGGGGCCCTCCTACAATGAGCAGTTCTTC. Amino acid sequence: CASRELGPSYNEQFF.

This sequence joins TRBV2 and TRBJ1-1; D is possibly TRBD1 (6 bases). This CDR3 comprises 15 residues. Germline V gene data show CDR1 as SNHLY and CDR2 as FYNNEI. The V end lost 8 bases, the J end lost 2 bases, and 18 bases lay between the germline ends. CDR3: CASERVGTSNTEAFF. Here the CDR3 DNA reads TGTGCCAGCGAAAGAGTCGGGACATCCAACACTGAAGCTTTCTTT.

This clonotype has just a few counts. The genes are TRBV2 and TRBJ2-3; perhaps TRBD2 as D (6 bases). The CDR3 extends over 14 amino acids. Germline assignment: CDR1 SNHLY and CDR2 FYNNEI. Trimming removed 7 bases at V and 2 bases at J, with 13 bases between. The CDR3 DNA reads as TGTGCCAGCACCACTCCGGGAGCCACAGATACGCAGTATTTT. Encoded protein: CASTTPGATDTQYF.

This clonotype was seen ten or more times. The chain uses TRBV5-1 and TRBJ2-1; the D is unclear. V dropped 4 bases and J dropped 4 bases, with 9 bases sitting between them. CDR1 SGHRS and CDR2 YFSETQ come from the germline V gene. CDR3 size: 13 residues. As DNA, the CDR3 is TGCGCCAGCAGCGGTACCGGTTACAATGAGCAGTTCTTC. Translation gives CASSGTGYNEQFF.

For the CDR3, the DNA is TGTGCCACCAGTGATCAACTAGCGGGAGAGGCGGCAGATACGCAGTATTTT. Its protein product is CATSDQLAGEAADTQYF. The genes are TRBV24-1 and TRBJ2-3; TRBD2 aligns across 11 bases. This CDR3 spans 17 amino acids. The germline gives CDR1 KGHDR, CDR2 SFDVKD. Trimming cost V 3 bases and J 4 bases; bases outside gene matches: 8.